This T cell receptor beta chain is drawn from a study of T cells after yellow fever vaccination. Study-wide results and limits: Only a small proportion of the clonotypes turned up in both the CD4 and the CD8 compartments, likely arising from convergent recombination. At around 95% for CD4 and almost 90% for CD8, most primary-vaccination clones showed up again after the booster.

This clonotype was detected only a few times. What it binds is unknown. One entry per CDR3 protein results from TCRdb running MiXCR on the 5' RACE reads. The sample holds under 550,000 distinct CDR3 sequences, 20% to 25% seen once. The V and J ends lost 5 bases and 9 bases, in that order; junction bases with no gene match: 4. This CDR3 contains 15 residues. Germline CDR1 reads SGHTA; CDR2 reads FQGTGA. The V and J genes are TRBV7-3 and TRBJ2-1, with 16 positions matching TRBD2. This receptor was identified in a man between 18 and 35 years old who received the YFV17D yellow fever vaccine. The sample in question was PBMCs, obtained 20 to 25 days after the first yellow fever vaccination. The CDR3 DNA is TGTGCCAGCAGCATCGGGACTAGCGGGGGGGGTGAGCAGTTCTTC. This gives the protein CASSIGTSGGGEQFF.